These 31 T cell receptor beta chains were sequenced from one sample in a study of PD-1 blockade in classical Hodgkin lymphoma. Measured with immunoSEQ multiplex PCR; TCRdb has only the in-frame clones, and not every one. Here the sample spans 12,000 to 15,000 clones, around 84% being singletons. All the patients suffered relapse after autologous stem cell transplantation, and brentuximab vedotin exposure differed. The specimen comprised peripheral blood mononuclear cells (PBMCs), sampled at baseline. These receptors originate from a human donor with classical Hodgkin lymphoma.

The V and J genes are TRBV5-1 and TRBJ2-5; D remains unclear. Trimming removed 4 bases at V and 4 bases at J, with 8 bases between. From germline, CDR1 is SGHRS and CDR2 YFSETQ. CDR3 size: 12 residues. CDR3 loop: CASSDQGETQYF. In DNA, the CDR3 is TGCGCCAGCAGCGACCAAGGAGAGACCCAGTACTTC.

This clone was counted once. The chain recombines TRBV13 with TRBJ2-7; D is unresolved. The CDR3 extends over 13 amino acids. V was pared by 0 bases and J by 1 base, with 4 bases between. Germline loops: CDR1 PRHDT, CDR2 FYEKMQ (reference sequence). The CDR3 sequence: CASSLGRSYEQYF. The CDR3 DNA follows: TGTGCCAGCAGCTTAGGGCGATCCTACGAGCAGTACTTC.

As for this clone: A far larger clone is one nucleotide away, so this likely arose from a read error. This chain joins TRBV7-2 and TRBJ2-7; 7 nucleotides match TRBD1. The CDR3 is 13 amino acids. The trim removed 6 bases at V and 0 bases at J, leaving 2 bases unmatched. CDR1 is SGHTA and CDR2 is FQGNSA in the germline V gene. CDR3 nucleotides: TGTGCCAGCAGAGAGGGGGCCTCCTACGAGCAGTACTTC. Its translation is CASREGASYEQYF.

The DNA for the CDR3 is TGCGCCAGCAGCCAAGATGGCGCGTACGAGCAGTACTTC. This encodes CASSQDGAYEQYF. This chain connects TRBV4-3 to TRBJ2-7; D is unclear. From germline, CDR1 is LGHNA and CDR2 YSLEER. The V and J ends lost 0 bases and 4 bases respectively, with 7 bases between them. The CDR3 covers 13 residues.

V usage is TRBV5-8 and J usage is TRBJ1-5; no definite D call. The V and J ends lost 2 bases and 7 bases respectively, with 10 bases between them. This CDR3 comprises 13 residues. The germline V gene encodes CDR1 SGHTS and CDR2 YDEGEE. The CDR3 DNA follows: TGTGCCAGCAGCTTCCGGGGAAAACAGCCCCAGCATTTT. Translating it yields CASSFRGKQPQHF.

V is TRBV5-1 and J is TRBJ2-5; maybe TRBD1 (6 bases). CDR1 and CDR2 from the germline V gene are SGHRS and YFSETQ. The CDR3 length is 14 residues. Trimming left V 1 base short and J 4 bases short, with 11 bases between. CDR3 sequence (DNA): TGCGCCAGCAGCTTGACAGGGCTGGGAGAGACCCAGTACTTC. Its translation: CASSLTGLGETQYF.

The chain links TRBV5-6 to TRBJ1-1; the D is unclear. The CDR3 sequence is 14 residues long. Per the germline V gene, CDR1 is SGHDT and CDR2 is YYEEEE. V was trimmed by 6 bases and J by 4 bases, leaving 16 bases between them. DNA of the CDR3: TGTGCCAGCAAAAGAAGGGAAGTAGTCACTGAAGCTTTCTTT. It encodes CASKRREVVTEAFF.

This rearrangement joins TRBV5-1 to TRBJ2-1; D possibly uses TRBD1 or TRBD2 (6 bases each). Germline values: CDR1 SGHRS, CDR2 YFSETQ. With 9 bases removed from V and 2 bases from J, the gap between germline ends came to 9 bases. CDR3 size: 12 residues. The CDR3 loop reads CATGGAYNEQFF. The CDR3 nucleotides are TGCGCCACCGGGGGCGCCTACAATGAGCAGTTCTTC.

The V gene is TRBV2, the J gene TRBJ1-3, with 8 bases aligning to TRBD1. In germline, CDR1 is SNHLY, CDR2 FYNNEI. The CDR3 totals 13 residues. With 8 bases clipped from V and 4 bases from J, the junction kept 4 bases outside the gene matches. CDR3 amino acids: CASQDRAGNTIYF. The CDR3 region has the DNA TGTGCCAGCCAGGACAGGGCCGGAAACACCATATATTTT.

The V and J genes are TRBV27 and TRBJ2-7; no clear D gene. V was pared by 1 base and J by 0 bases, with 4 bases between. The germline V gene encodes CDR1 MNHEY and CDR2 SMNVEV (reference sequence). The CDR3 is 13 residues long. The DNA of the CDR3 is TGTGCCAGCAGTTTATTATCCTCCTACGAGCAGTACTTC. Encoded protein: CASSLLSSYEQYF.

This rearrangement joins TRBV11-3 to TRBJ1-2; D not certain. This CDR3 spans 12 amino acids. V was trimmed by 5 bases and J by 2 bases, leaving 6 bases between them. Germline CDR1 is SGHNT and CDR2 is YENEEA. The CDR3 protein is CASSPANYGYTF. The CDR3 region has the DNA TGTGCCAGCAGCCCAGCCAACTATGGCTACACCTTC. Supplemented by reference TRBV11-3 and TRBJ1-2, the full variable domain reads EAGVVQSPRYKIIEKKQPVAFWCNPISGHNTLYWYLQNLGQGPELLIRYENEEAVDDSQLPKDRFSAERLKGVDSTLKIQPAELGDSAVYLCASSPANYGYTFGSGTRLTVV.

Concerning this clone itself: At one end the junction does not follow the germline gene, possibly because of a read error. The V and J genes are TRBV2 and TRBJ1-1, with D hard to call. Per germline, CDR1 SNHLY and CDR2 FYNNEI. The CDR3 runs to 12 residues. The CDR3 reads CASSGPGTEAFF. CDR3 bases: TGTGCCAGTAGTGGACCTGGCACTGAAGCTTTCTTT.

The sample holds one count of this clone. The CDR3 DNA sequence: TGTGCCAGCAGCCCTGGGACTAGCGGGAGGGGTTTTCGGGATGAGCAGTTCTTC. Amino acid sequence: CASSPGTSGRGFRDEQFF. The rearrangement uses TRBV7-2 and TRBJ2-1; 16 bases map to TRBD2. V shed 5 bases, J shed 8 bases, and the junction held 12 bases outside the gene matches. Germline CDR1 and CDR2: SGHTA and FQGNSA. This CDR3 is built from 18 residues.

The chain combines TRBV29-1 with TRBJ1-2; D remains ambiguous. Between the trimmed V and J ends, which lost 5 bases and 7 bases, there was a span of 20 bases. The CDR3 runs 14 residues. Germline V gene lookup returns CDR1 SQVTM and CDR2 ANQGSEA. CDR3 loop: CSVTPPEVASGYTF. CDR3 nucleotides: TGCAGCGTTACCCCCCCGGAGGTTGCTTCTGGCTACACCTTC.

V is TRBV27 and J is TRBJ2-7; D unresolved. CDR1 is MNHEY and CDR2 is SMNVEV in the germline V gene (reference sequence). V lost 6 bases to trimming and J lost 3 bases, with 12 bases between them. The CDR3 is made up of 13 amino acids. This chain's CDR3 is CASSPILNYEQYF. The DNA for the CDR3 is TGTGCCAGCAGCCCCATACTAAACTACGAGCAGTACTTC.

The chain links TRBV4-3 to TRBJ2-7; D call uncertain. Trimming took 4 bases from V and 5 from J, leaving 15 bases between them. Germline V CDR1 and CDR2: LGHNA, YSLEER. The CDR3 consists of 14 residues. The CDR3 DNA reads TGCGCCAGCAGCCCGGGTATAGGATTGGACGAGCAGTACTTC. This codes for CASSPGIGLDEQYF.

The chain recombines TRBV28 with TRBJ2-7, with D possibly matching TRBD2 (5 bases). Germline loops: CDR1 MDHEN, CDR2 SYDVKM. CDR3 length equals 18 residues. The V end was cut by 5 bases, the J end by 0 bases, with 23 bases between. The CDR3 coding sequence is TGTGCCAGCAGTCAACTCCGAGGGTCCACTAAGAGCTCCTACGAGCAGTACTTC. Translation gives CASSQLRGSTKSSYEQYF. Together with reference TRBV28 and TRBJ2-7, the CDR3 gives the full variable domain: DVKVTQSSRYLVKRTGEKVFLECVQDMDHENMFWYRQDPGLGLRLIYFSYDVKMKEKGDIPEGYSVSREKKERFSLILESASTNQTSMYLCASSQLRGSTKSSYEQYFGPGTRLTVT.

The chain is built from TRBV9 and TRBJ2-1; 8 bases fit TRBD1. This CDR3 region has 16 residues. Germline assignment: CDR1 SGDLS and CDR2 YYNGEE. J was trimmed by 0 bases and V by 0 bases; bases with no gene match: 2. CDR3 residues: CASSVAGGGSYNEQFF. The CDR3 DNA sequence: TGTGCCAGCAGCGTAGCAGGGGGCGGCTCCTACAATGAGCAGTTCTTC.

The genes are TRBV2 and TRBJ1-4, with 10 nucleotides matching TRBD1. Per germline, CDR1 SNHLY and CDR2 FYNNEI. V dropped 3 bases and J dropped 7; count of bases not matched to a gene: 8. The CDR3 covers 16 residues. The CDR3 coding sequence is TGTGCCAGCAGTGATGTTTTGGGGACAGGGGTTGAAAAACTGTTTTTT. Protein product: CASSDVLGTGVEKLFF.

This clone showed up just a few times. The rearrangement links TRBV6-5 to TRBJ1-2; 7 nucleotides align to TRBD1. The CDR3 totals 13 residues. The V and J ends lost 6 bases and 5 bases, in that order; junction bases with no gene match: 6. CDR1 and CDR2 from the germline V gene are MNHEY and SVGAGI. The CDR3 coding sequence is TGTGCCAGCAGCACCGGGACAGCATATGGCTACACCTTC. Translated: CASSTGTAYGYTF.

The gene calls are TRBV9 and TRBJ2-7, with a weak D call TRBD2 (5 bases). CDR3 length: 12 amino acids. V was cut by 4 bases and J by 6 bases, with 11 bases left in between. Germline V lookup: CDR1 SGDLS, CDR2 YYNGEE. CDR3: CASSSRGSEQYF. CDR3 coding DNA: TGTGCCAGCAGCTCAAGAGGGTCCGAGCAGTACTTC.

This chain joins TRBV12-5 and TRBJ1-5; D is unresolved. The CDR3 is made up of 11 amino acids. CDR1 is LGHNT, CDR2 FRNRAP, per germline. V lost 2 bases, J lost 7 bases, and 3 bases lay in between. CDR3 coding DNA: TGTGCTAGTGGTTTGTTACAGCCCCAGCATTTT. It codes for CASGLLQPQHF.

The chain joins TRBV4-3 to TRBJ1-2; D gene uncertain. Deletions cut 0 bases from V and 1 base from J, with 12 bases between. The germline gives CDR1 LGHNA, CDR2 YSLEER. The CDR3 is 16 residues long. The DNA for the CDR3 is TGCGCCAGCAGCCAAGATTTGTTAGGGTTTAACTATGGCTACACCTTC. Translated, it gives CASSQDLLGFNYGYTF.

This clone is deemed medium-sized. The V and J genes are TRBV6-5 and TRBJ2-7; TRBD1 agrees at 10 bases. Per germline, CDR1 MNHEY and CDR2 SVGAGI. Trimming cost V 4 bases and J 1 base; bases outside gene matches: 4. This CDR3 comprises 15 residues. CDR3 bases: TGTGCCAGCAGTTTGGGACAGGGGAATTCCTACGAGCAGTACTTC. This translates into CASSLGQGNSYEQYF.

The chain joins TRBV5-8 to TRBJ2-7; D is perhaps TRBD1 (7 bases). This CDR3 has 16 residues. V shed 4 bases and J shed 2 bases, with 19 bases lying between them. The germline V gene encodes CDR1 SGHTS and CDR2 YDEGEE. The CDR3 is CASSPWRGQTAYEQYF. CDR3 in DNA: TGTGCCAGCAGCCCCTGGAGGGGACAGACGGCCTACGAGCAGTACTTC.

The chain joins TRBV11-2 to TRBJ2-5; weak D call: TRBD2 (7 bases). Trimming removed 4 bases at V and 1 base at J, with 16 bases between. CDR1 SGHAT and CDR2 FQNNGV come from the germline V gene. The CDR3 has 16 amino acids. CDR3 region: CASSSQGGGTQETQYF. CDR3 coding DNA: TGTGCCAGCAGCTCCCAGGGCGGGGGCACCCAAGAGACCCAGTACTTC.

The rearrangement uses TRBV27 and TRBJ1-3; no clear D. The V end was cut by 1 base, the J end by 2 bases, with 9 bases between. The CDR3 length is 15 residues. The germline CDR1 and CDR2 sequences are MNHEY and SMNVEV (reference sequence). The CDR3 DNA reads as TGTGCCAGCAGTTTATTTGGGAGTGCTGGAAACACCATATATTTT. It encodes CASSLFGSAGNTIYF.

The CDR3 region has the DNA TGTGCCAGCAGCCGGGGACAAAACGGCAATCAGCCCCAGCATTTT. It specifies CASSRGQNGNQPQHF. The V gene is TRBV6-5, the J gene TRBJ1-5; possibly TRBD1 for D (6 bases). Germline CDR1 reads MNHEY; CDR2 reads SVGAGI. The CDR3 length is 15 residues. Trimming removed 6 bases from V and 2 bases from J, with 14 bases in between.

The CDR3 region is CASSPSTNYNEQFF. Here the CDR3 DNA reads TGTGCCAGCTCACCATCAACTAATTACAATGAGCAGTTCTTC. This chain links TRBV18 with TRBJ2-1; unclear D gene. Trimming cost V 2 bases and J 4 bases, with 9 bases left between them. This CDR3 is built from 14 residues. Germline CDR1 is KGHSH and CDR2 is LQKENI.

The V gene is TRBV19, the J gene TRBJ2-5; 7 positions match TRBD1. The CDR3 covers 13 residues. V gave up 5 bases and J gave up 4 bases; unmatched junction bases: 4. CDR1 is LNHDA, CDR2 SQIVND, per germline (reference sequence). The CDR3, as DNA: TGTGCCAGTAGTGAACAGGGGTCAGAGACCCAGTACTTC. Residues: CASSEQGSETQYF.

The chain links TRBV7-2 to TRBJ2-3; D ambiguous. V lost 6 bases to trimming and J lost 6 bases, with 7 bases between them. The germline CDR1 and CDR2 sequences are SGHTA and FQGNSA. This CDR3 has 11 residues. Here the CDR3 DNA reads TGTGCCAGCAGGGGCCCGGATACGCAGTATTTT. Protein product: CASRGPDTQYF.